The 23 T cell receptor beta chains below were found in one sample sequenced in a study of cytomegalovirus exposure and HLA in healthy donors (dated by TCRdb to 2017 to 2019). Receptor amplification or capture employed the immunoSEQ multiplex PCR assay. The multiplex PCR relied on a mix of 60 forward primers for TCR Vbeta segments and 13 reverse primers for TCR Jbeta segments. Held by TCRdb, this immuneACCESS table contains in-frame sequences only and omits some clones. Under half of the omission traces to an unresolved V gene where checked; the cause of the rest is unknown. This sample gives some 85,000 clones in total; roughly three quarters of them show up just once. In total, the top ten clones hold 3.7% of the sample. Sample: PBMCs. Receptors were obtained from a man aged 25 to 40 in good health and CMV-seronegative.

This clone was recorded only once. The rearrangement joins TRBV19 to TRBJ2-2, with 8 bases matching TRBD1. V gave up 7 bases and J gave up 1 base; unmatched junction bases: 5. CDR3 length: 15 amino acids. The germline gives CDR1 LNHDA, CDR2 SQIVND (reference sequence). The CDR3 DNA reads as TGTGCCAGTAACGACAGGGGAGGGAACACCGGGGAGCTGTTTTTT. This encodes CASNDRGGNTGELFF.

The V and J genes are TRBV5-6 and TRBJ2-7; D may be TRBD2 (6 bases). This CDR3 contains 15 residues. Germline V gene sequence: CDR1 SGHDT, CDR2 YYEEEE. Trimming removed 4 bases at V and 0 bases at J, with 14 bases between. The CDR3 nucleotides are TGTGCCAGCAGCGGAGGGGTAACCTCCTCCTACGAGCAGTACTTC. The encoded protein is CASSGGVTSSYEQYF.

Points on this clone: At one of its ends the junction is not consistent with the germline gene, which may arise from a read error. This chain joins TRBV2 and TRBJ2-2, with 9 bases matching TRBD1. Per the germline V gene, CDR1 is SNHLY and CDR2 is FYNNEI. CDR3 size: 14 residues. The CDR3 DNA reads as TGTGCCAGCAGGGAAGGGACAGGGATCGGGGAGCTGTTTTTT. This encodes CASREGTGIGELFF.

In DNA form, the CDR3 reads TGTGCCAGCTCACCAGGGACAGCCCACAACTCCTACGAGCAGTACTTC. It yields the protein CASSPGTAHNSYEQYF. The V call is TRBV18, the J call TRBJ2-7, with TRBD1 matching over 7 bases. CDR1 is KGHSH and CDR2 is LQKENI in the germline V gene. The CDR3 is 16 residues long. V was pared by 2 bases and J by 0 bases, with 7 bases of the junction left unmatched.

On this clone itself: One end of the junction fails to match germline, which may point to a read error. The rearrangement joins TRBV7-9 to TRBJ1-2; D gene ambiguous. This CDR3 contains 13 residues. CDR1 and CDR2 (germline): SEHNR, FQNEAQ (reference sequence). CDR3 loop: CSSSLTLGLGYTF. As DNA, the CDR3 is TGTTCCAGCAGCTTAACCCTGGGCCTTGGCTACACCTTC.

This clone was seen more than once but under ten times. This chain uses TRBV18 with TRBJ1-5, with no clear D. Trimming took 3 bases from V and 6 from J, leaving 9 bases between them. Germline assignment: CDR1 KGHSH and CDR2 LQKENI. This CDR3 is built from 13 residues. The CDR3 DNA is TGTGCCAGCTCACCGGGAGGGAGTCAGCCCCAGCATTTT. Translation: CASSPGGSQPQHF. Full variable domain (outside the CDR3, taken from reference TRBV18 and TRBJ1-5): NAGVMQNPRHLVRRRGQEARLRCSPMKGHSHVYWYRQLPEEGLKFMVYLQKENIIDESGMPKERFSAEFPKEGPSILRIQQVVRGDSAAYFCASSPGGSQPQHFGDGTRLSIL.

V is TRBV30 and J is TRBJ1-1; unclear D gene. V shed 0 bases and J shed 5 bases, with 10 bases lying between them. This CDR3 spans 13 amino acids. The V gene's germline CDR1 is GTSNPN and CDR2 SVGIG (reference sequence). DNA of the CDR3: TGTGCCTGGAGTGTACGAGGGTGGACTGAAGCTTTCTTT. It translates to CAWSVRGWTEAFF.

The CDR3: CAGPGQGEQNIYEQYF. The CDR3 coding sequence is TGCGCCGGACCGGGACAGGGTGAACAAAATATCTACGAGCAGTACTTC. The rearrangement links TRBV10-1 to TRBJ2-7; 9 bases agree with TRBD1. Trimming at V came to 11 bases and at J to 3 bases, leaving 17 bases not matched to a gene. Germline CDR1 WNHNN, CDR2 SYGVQD (reference sequence). This CDR3 has 16 residues.

This sequence joins TRBV7-2 and TRBJ1-3; unclear D gene. CDR3 length: 15 residues. The germline V gene has CDR1 SGHTA and CDR2 FQGNSA. V shed 1 base and J shed 2 bases, with 9 bases lying between them. CDR3 DNA sequence: TGTGCCAGCAGCTTAGTGATGACAACTGGAAACACCATATATTTT. The encoded protein is CASSLVMTTGNTIYF.

In its sample, this clone was seen a few times. The chain has TRBV10-3 and TRBJ1-1; the match to TRBD1 covers 8 bases. CDR3 length: 14 amino acids. With V trimmed by 4 bases and J by 6 bases, 7 bases remained unmatched. Germline CDR1 is ENHRY and CDR2 is SYGVKD. The CDR3 region has the DNA TGTGCCATCAGTGGGACAGGGAGTAACTCTGAAGCTTTCTTT. Translated, it gives CAISGTGSNSEAFF.

The V and J genes are TRBV28 and TRBJ2-3; D is ambiguous. This CDR3 is built from 10 residues. V was shortened by 6 bases and J by 9 bases, with 7 bases between the two germline ends. Germline CDR1 and CDR2: MDHEN and SYDVKM. This CDR3 reads CASSRFTQYF. The CDR3 coding sequence is TGTGCCAGCAGCCGTTTCACGCAGTATTTT. The variable domain in full, completed from reference TRBV28 and TRBJ2-3, reads DVKVTQSSRYLVKRTGEKVFLECVQDMDHENMFWYRQDPGLGLRLIYFSYDVKMKEKGDIPEGYSVSREKKERFSLILESASTNQTSMYLCASSRFTQYFGPGTRLTVL.

The chain is built from TRBV5-4 and TRBJ1-1, with 9 bases identical to TRBD1. Trimming cost V 3 bases and J 6 bases; bases outside gene matches: 9. Germline lookup yields CDR1 SGHNT and CDR2 YYREEE (reference sequence). This CDR3 contains 15 residues. For the CDR3, the DNA is TGTGCCAGCAGCTCGACAGGGGGGCCAAGGGCTGAAGCTTTCTTT. As protein: CASSSTGGPRAEAFF.

The chain links TRBV7-2 to TRBJ1-2; TRBD1 matches 8 bases. With V trimmed by 0 bases and J by 10 bases, 4 bases remained unmatched. In germline, CDR1 is SGHTA, CDR2 FQGNSA. This CDR3 contains 13 residues. CDR3 DNA sequence: TGTGCCAGCAGCTTAGCCGGGGACAGGATCTACACCTTC. This codes for CASSLAGDRIYTF. The full variable domain, in which reference TRBV7-2 and TRBJ1-2 provide the parts outside the CDR3, is GAGVSQSPSNKVTEKGKDVELRCDPISGHTALYWYRQSLGQGLEFLIYFQGNSAPDKSGLPSDRFSAERTGGSVSTLTIQRTQQEDSAVYLCASSLAGDRIYTFGSGTRLTVV.

This clone was observed a handful of times. The chain joins TRBV6-1 to TRBJ1-3; 11 positions match TRBD1. The CDR3 extends over 15 amino acids. The ends lost 6 bases at V and 8 bases at J; junction bases unmatched: 9. CDR1 is MNHNS and CDR2 is SASEGT in the germline V gene. The CDR3 DNA sequence: TGTGCCAGCAGGACCGGACAGGGGGCAAGGGACACCATATATTTT. It codes for CASRTGQGARDTIYF.

On this clone itself: At one of its ends the junction is not consistent with the germline gene, which may arise from a read error. The chain has TRBV5-1 and TRBJ1-2; TRBD1 matches at 11 bases. This CDR3 comprises 14 residues. Germline loops: CDR1 SGHRS, CDR2 YFSETQ. The CDR3 DNA reads as TGTGCCAGCAGCTTGGGGACAGGGGGAGATGGCTACACCTTC. This codes for CASSLGTGGDGYTF. Variable domain in full (rest from reference TRBV5-1 and TRBJ1-2): KAGVTQTPRYLIKTRGQQVTLSCSPISGHRSVSWYQQTPGQGLQFLFEYFSETQRNKGNFPGRFSGRQFSNSRSEMNVSTLELGDSALYLCASSLGTGGDGYTFGSGTRLTVV.

The chain carries TRBV9 and TRBJ2-7; TRBD1 might be the D (5 bases). The CDR3 is made up of 15 amino acids. Trimming pared 1 base from V and 2 bases from J, leaving 13 bases between. Germline values: CDR1 SGDLS, CDR2 YYNGEE. Here the CDR3 DNA reads TGTGCCAGCAGCGTACAATCAGGGTCGCCCTACGAGCAGTACTTC. Protein: CASSVQSGSPYEQYF.

The sample holds a few counts of this clone. V gene TRBV6-1 combines with J gene TRBJ1-2; possibly TRBD1 for D (6 bases). The CDR3 is 13 amino acids. V was cut by 5 bases and J by 6 bases, with 13 bases left in between. Germline CDR1 and CDR2: MNHNS and SASEGT. The CDR3 loop is CASSPDSVDGYTF. The CDR3 DNA follows: TGTGCCAGCAGTCCGGACAGTGTGGATGGCTACACCTTC.

This clone was picked up a small number of times. The gene calls are TRBV19 and TRBJ1-1; TRBD1 might be the D (5 bases). Trimming pared 5 bases from V and 1 base from J, leaving 11 bases between. This CDR3 is 14 amino acids long. CDR1 LNHDA and CDR2 SQIVND come from the germline V gene (reference sequence). CDR3 sequence reads: CASSLAGGNTEAFF. The CDR3 region has the DNA TGTGCCAGTAGTCTCGCCGGGGGGAACACTGAAGCTTTCTTT.

V usage is TRBV7-8 and J usage is TRBJ1-6; no clear D. With 4 bases removed from V and 14 bases from J, the gap between germline ends came to 21 bases. Germline lookup yields CDR1 SGHVS and CDR2 FQNEAQ. The CDR3 extends over 15 amino acids. CDR3 sequence reads: CASSWNDGAIQTLHF. CDR3 bases: TGTGCCAGCAGCTGGAATGATGGAGCGATTCAAACCCTCCACTTT.

The V and J genes are TRBV6-4 and TRBJ2-1; D possibly corresponds to TRBD2 (6 bases). Germline V gives CDR1 MRHNA, CDR2 SNTAGT. The CDR3 extends over 13 amino acids. Trimming shortened V by 6 bases and J by 10 bases, and 16 bases separated the two germline ends. Here the CDR3 DNA reads TGTGCCAGCAGCAATAATACGGCGGGGGAGCAGTTCTTC. Translation gives CASSNNTAGEQFF.

The chain combines TRBV9 with TRBJ2-7, with D tentatively TRBD2 (5 bases). Trimming shortened V by 3 bases and J by 2 bases, and 9 bases separated the two germline ends. In germline, CDR1 is SGDLS, CDR2 YYNGEE. CDR3 length: 13 amino acids. The DNA for the CDR3 is TGTGCCAGCAGCGGCGACGGGGCCTACGAGCAGTACTTC. This sequence encodes CASSGDGAYEQYF.

This chain joins TRBV27 and TRBJ2-7; TRBD1 aligns across 12 bases. Looked up from germline, CDR1 is MNHEY and CDR2 is SMNVEV (reference sequence). This CDR3 spans 17 amino acids. The V and J ends lost 4 bases and 7 bases, in that order; junction bases with no gene match: 14. This CDR3 is CASSYSSGDRGPGEQYF. The CDR3 DNA follows: TGTGCCAGCAGTTATTCCTCAGGGGACAGGGGGCCAGGGGAGCAGTACTTC.

The V gene is TRBV5-1, the J gene TRBJ1-2, with 7 nucleotides matching TRBD1. Germline V lookup: CDR1 SGHRS, CDR2 YFSETQ. The CDR3 loop spans 14 amino acids. The J segment lost 3 bases and the V segment lost 0 bases, leaving 2 bases of the junction unmatched. CDR3 amino acids: CASSLAQGDYGYTF. Written as DNA, the CDR3 is TGCGCCAGCAGCTTGGCCCAGGGGGACTATGGCTACACCTTC.